This T cell receptor beta chain came from a study of cytomegalovirus exposure and HLA in healthy donors. The validation cohort, a group of 120 subjects, included the donors and was separate from the roughly 700-subject first cohort. TCRdb's copy holds only in-frame clones and misses some; the assay was immunoSEQ multiplex PCR. The sample has approximately 44,000 clones; 88% are singletons. The V end lost 7 bases, the J end lost 4 bases, and 17 bases lay between the germline ends. Germline lookup yields CDR1 MNHNS and CDR2 SASEGT. The CDR3 has 15 amino acids. The sequence came from a woman in her thirties in good health and CMV-seronegative. The specimen was PBMCs. The chain employs TRBV6-1 and TRBJ2-1; D may be TRBD1 (5 bases). CDR3 coding DNA: TGTGCCAGCACGCCCTTCCGGACATCTTACAATGAGCAGTTCTTC. It yields the protein CASTPFRTSYNEQFF.